The T cell receptor (beta chain) described here comes from a study of cytomegalovirus exposure and HLA in healthy donors. Study background: From donors who were HLA-typed, an early data release held 65 million to 85 million unique TCRs.

Turning to this clone: Its target is not known.

With 7 bases removed from V and 2 bases from J, the gap between germline ends came to 15 bases. The CDR3 consists of 15 residues. The germline CDR1 and CDR2 sequences are MRHNA and SNTAGT. General observations from the study: A later analysis revealed that TCR association rates differed between HLA loci, peaking at DRB1 and bottoming out at HLA-C. Reports showed the classifier diagnosing cytomegalovirus status with high specificity and sensitivity.

Donors had nominal health at sampling but likely had unrecorded immune exposures. The PCR employed 60 Vbeta primers together with 13 Jbeta primers. Sequencing was performed with immunoSEQ multiplex PCR; in TCRdb, only in-frame clones are kept and a portion is missing. The sample holds around 52,000 clones. The sample taken for sequencing was PBMCs. The sequence derives from a man aged 40-49 years in good health and CMV-seropositive. This chain joins TRBV6-4 and TRBJ1-5, with a weak D call TRBD1 (6 bases). Here the CDR3 DNA reads TGTGCCAGCATTCTCCGGGACAACTGCAATCAGCCCCAGCATTTT. Residues: CASILRDNCNQPQHF.